The 17 T cell receptor beta chains listed next were all sequenced from one sample in a study of blood T cell repertoires in COVID-19. The table came from immunoSEQ multiplex PCR; TCRdb's copy has only in-frame clones and leaves some out. The sample carries 200,000 to 250,000 clones, 86% recorded once. Sequenced input: peripheral blood. The receptors stem from an elderly man with acute or convalescent COVID-19.

This sequence joins TRBV19 and TRBJ2-7; 9 bases are a match to TRBD2. The CDR3 is 16 amino acids. The J segment lost 4 bases and the V segment lost 4 bases, leaving 11 bases of the junction unmatched. CDR1 and CDR2 from the germline V gene are LNHDA and SQIVND (reference sequence). This chain's CDR3 is CASSSSGGLARYEQYF. The CDR3 DNA sequence: TGTGCCAGTAGTAGCTCCGGGGGACTAGCTAGGTACGAGCAGTACTTC.

This clone was seen only a few times. V is TRBV7-2 and J is TRBJ2-5, with TRBD2 as a possible D gene (5 bases). This CDR3 has 14 amino acids. The germline V and J ends were trimmed by 0 bases and 3 bases, with 8 bases remaining between them. Germline V lookup: CDR1 SGHTA, CDR2 FQGNSA. This CDR3 reads CASSLARGEETQYF. CDR3 bases: TGTGCCAGCAGCTTAGCTCGGGGAGAAGAGACCCAGTACTTC. Using reference TRBV7-2 and TRBJ2-5 for the parts outside the CDR3, the full variable domain is GAGVSQSPSNKVTEKGKDVELRCDPISGHTALYWYRQSLGQGLEFLIYFQGNSAPDKSGLPSDRFSAERTGGSVSTLTIQRTQQEDSAVYLCASSLARGEETQYFGPGTRLLVL.

The CDR3 loop reads CASRGTGGAGQPQHF. The DNA for the CDR3 is TGTGCCAGCAGGGGGACCGGGGGGGCAGGTCAGCCCCAGCATTTT. The V call is TRBV6-4, the J call TRBJ1-5, with a possible D match to TRBD1 (6 bases). Germline lookup yields CDR1 MRHNA and CDR2 SNTAGT. The CDR3 has 15 residues. Trimming removed 6 bases at V and 6 bases at J, with 18 bases between.

The chain joins TRBV28 to TRBJ1-2; D might be TRBD1 (5 bases). Trimming pared 4 bases from V and 2 bases from J, leaving 11 bases between. The CDR3 has 14 amino acids. Per the germline V gene, CDR1 is MDHEN and CDR2 is SYDVKM. The CDR3 region is CASSSDNPNYGYTF. The CDR3 DNA reads as TGTGCCAGCAGTTCGGACAATCCGAACTATGGCTACACCTTC.

The genes are TRBV6-2 or TRBV6-3 and TRBJ1-5; tentative D call: TRBD1 (5 bases). The CDR3 is made up of 15 amino acids. The germline gives CDR1 MNHEY, CDR2 SVGEGT. V was pared by 6 bases and J by 7 bases, with 19 bases between. CDR3 sequence reads: CASSAAGGLGQPQHF. As DNA, the CDR3 is TGTGCCAGCAGCGCCGCGGGGGGGTTAGGACAGCCCCAGCATTTT.

The gene calls are TRBV19 and TRBJ1-1; maybe TRBD1 (5 bases). V lost 3 bases to trimming and J lost 6 bases, with 17 bases between them. The CDR3 contains 15 residues. Germline lookup yields CDR1 LNHDA and CDR2 SQIVND (reference sequence). The CDR3 DNA reads as TGTGCCAGTAGTATTCCCAGCAGGGCTCACGCTGAAGCTTTCTTT. It specifies CASSIPSRAHAEAFF.

The V call is TRBV6-5, the J call TRBJ2-1; 8 bases fit TRBD2. Unmatched junction bases numbered 12, after V lost 10 bases and J lost 7 bases. The length of the CDR3 is 14 residues. Germline CDR1 and CDR2: MNHEY and SVGAGI. The CDR3 nucleotides are TGTGCCACCTCAAGGGCGGGGGGACCTAATGAGCAGTTCTTC. This codes for CATSRAGGPNEQFF.

This chain connects TRBV5-5 to TRBJ1-5; TRBD1 is a possible D gene (6 bases). The V gene's germline CDR1 is SGHKS and CDR2 YYEKEE (reference sequence). The CDR3 is 15 residues long. With 4 bases removed from V and 1 base from J, the gap between germline ends came to 12 bases. In nucleotides, the CDR3 is TGTGCCAGCAGCGTCGGGAGGGGGAGCAATCAGCCCCAGCATTTT. As protein: CASSVGRGSNQPQHF.

The chain has TRBV19 and TRBJ1-5; D is perhaps TRBD1 (5 bases). CDR3 length: 19 residues. Germline V gives CDR1 LNHDA, CDR2 SQIVND (reference sequence). Trimming pared 1 base from V and 1 base from J, leaving 20 bases between. The DNA of the CDR3 is TGTGCCAGTAGTATAGGAATCCTTCGAAGACAGATGAGCAATCAGCCCCAGCATTTT. This translates into CASSIGILRRQMSNQPQHF.

The genes are TRBV4-3 and TRBJ1-5; D is unresolved. Trimming removed 0 bases at V and 4 bases at J, with 7 bases between. There are 14 residues in the CDR3. Germline CDR1 and CDR2: LGHNA and YSLEER. CDR3 residues: CASSQERGNQPQHF. CDR3 nucleotide sequence: TGCGCCAGCAGCCAAGAACGGGGAAATCAGCCCCAGCATTTT.

The J gene is TRBJ2-2, the V gene TRBV6-2 or TRBV6-3; D not resolved. Germline CDR1 is MNHEY and CDR2 is SVGEGT. This CDR3 is built from 16 residues. Trimming pared 6 bases from V and 3 bases from J, leaving 17 bases between. This CDR3 reads CASSPFIREDTGELFF. In nucleotides, the CDR3 is TGTGCCAGCAGCCCTTTTATTCGTGAGGACACCGGGGAGCTGTTTTTT.

J is TRBJ2-7 and V is TRBV6-5; possible D gene TRBD2, 5 bases. V shed 5 bases and J shed 4 bases, with 12 bases lying between them. The germline CDR1 and CDR2 sequences are MNHEY and SVGAGI. CDR3 size: 13 residues. The CDR3 DNA sequence: TGTGCCAGCAGTACCCTCGAGGGTTACGAGCAGTACTTC. Translating gives CASSTLEGYEQYF.

The chain joins TRBV9 to TRBJ1-2, with D perhaps TRBD1 (6 bases). The ends were cut back, 4 bases at V and 7 bases at J, with 20 bases in the middle. The germline V gene encodes CDR1 SGDLS and CDR2 YYNGEE. The CDR3 is 15 residues long. The CDR3 nucleotides read TGTGCCAGCAGCCCCTCGACAGGAGCTGTAGGTGGCTACACCTTC. Its protein product is CASSPSTGAVGGYTF.

V is TRBV9 and J is TRBJ2-7, with 9 nucleotides matching TRBD1. The CDR3 has 15 residues. Germline V gives CDR1 SGDLS, CDR2 YYNGEE. V was clipped by 0 bases and J by 5 bases; unmatched bases: 6. The CDR3 loop reads CASSVELDRGHEQYF. CDR3 bases: TGTGCCAGCAGCGTAGAGTTGGACAGGGGCCACGAGCAGTACTTC.

This sequence joins TRBV25-1 and TRBJ1-1; 10 bases line up with TRBD1. CDR1 is MGHDK and CDR2 is SYGVNS in the germline V gene. This CDR3 is built from 15 residues. Losses at the gene ends were 1 base for V and 5 bases for J; bases not matched to a gene: 4. The CDR3 protein is CASSESDRGVTEAFF. The CDR3 nucleotides read TGTGCCAGCAGTGAATCGGACAGGGGGGTAACTGAAGCTTTCTTT.

This chain connects TRBV29-1 to TRBJ1-1; 7 nucleotides line up with TRBD1. CDR1 SQVTM and CDR2 ANQGSEA come from the germline V gene. J gave up 5 bases and V 6 bases, and 6 bases lay outside the gene matches. The CDR3 contains 12 residues. In nucleotides, the CDR3 is TGCAGCGTGGTGCGCAGGGGGACTGAAGCTTTCTTT. Translated, it gives CSVVRRGTEAFF.

The chain is built from TRBV3-1 (or the pseudogene TRBV3-2) and TRBJ2-2; 7 nucleotides agree with TRBD1. Per germline, CDR1 LGHDT and CDR2 YNNKEL (reference sequence). V lost 0 bases and J lost 1; bases outside the gene matches: 5. This CDR3 contains 17 residues. Here the CDR3 DNA reads TGTGCCAGCAGCCAAGAAGTACGGACAGGGAACACCGGGGAGCTGTTTTTT. Translated, it gives CASSQEVRTGNTGELFF.